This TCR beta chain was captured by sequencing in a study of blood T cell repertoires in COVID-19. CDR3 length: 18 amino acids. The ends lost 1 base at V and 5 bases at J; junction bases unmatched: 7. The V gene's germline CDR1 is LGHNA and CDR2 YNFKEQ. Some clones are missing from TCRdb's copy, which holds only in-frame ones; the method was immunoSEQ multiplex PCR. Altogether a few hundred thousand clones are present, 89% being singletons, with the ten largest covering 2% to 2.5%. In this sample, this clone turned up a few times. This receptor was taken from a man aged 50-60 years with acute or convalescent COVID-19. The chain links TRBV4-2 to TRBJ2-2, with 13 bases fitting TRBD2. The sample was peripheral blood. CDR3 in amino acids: CASSQVTSGGPRTGELFF. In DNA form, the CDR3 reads TGTGCCAGCAGCCAAGTGACTAGCGGGGGGCCACGAACCGGGGAGCTGTTTTTT.